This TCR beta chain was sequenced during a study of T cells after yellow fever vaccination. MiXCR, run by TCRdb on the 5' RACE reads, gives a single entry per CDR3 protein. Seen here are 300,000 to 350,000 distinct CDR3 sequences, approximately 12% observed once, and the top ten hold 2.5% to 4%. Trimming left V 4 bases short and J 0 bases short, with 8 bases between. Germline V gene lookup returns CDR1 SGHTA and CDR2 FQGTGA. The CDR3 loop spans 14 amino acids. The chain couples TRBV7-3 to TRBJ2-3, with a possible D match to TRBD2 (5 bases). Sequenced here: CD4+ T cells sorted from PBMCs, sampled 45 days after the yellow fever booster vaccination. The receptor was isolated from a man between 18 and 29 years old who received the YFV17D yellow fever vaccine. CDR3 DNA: TGTGCCAGCAGCTCCGGGGTTAGCACAGATACGCAGTATTTT. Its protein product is CASSSGVSTDTQYF.